These 22 T cell receptor beta chains were all obtained from the same sample, sequenced in a study of T cells in Graves' hyperthyroidism and ophthalmopathy. TCR beta CDR3 regions were amplified from RNA transcripts. A set of HTBI primers served as the primers for a first-round RT-PCR of the TCR CDR3. TCRdb reprocessed the multiplex PCR reads via MiXCR and lists one record per CDR3 protein. The data contain some 300,000 distinct CDR3 sequences, 16% of them singletons. The sample taken for sequencing was blood. Source of these receptors: a man aged 30-40 years with Graves' hyperthyroidism.

This clonotype was seen repeatedly, ten times or more. This sequence joins TRBV6-1 and TRBJ1-5; tentative D call: TRBD1 (6 bases). Trimming shortened V by 0 bases and J by 10 bases, and 22 bases separated the two germline ends. This CDR3 has 17 residues. Germline assignment: CDR1 MNHNS and CDR2 SASEGT. CDR3 sequence reads: CASSEAGLGDKSAPQHF. For the CDR3, the DNA is TGTGCCAGCAGTGAAGCCGGGTTAGGGGACAAGAGCGCTCCCCAGCATTTT.

CDR3 amino acids: CAIRNLAGVGYEQYF. The CDR3 DNA follows: TGTGCCATCAGAAACCTAGCGGGAGTTGGCTACGAGCAGTACTTC. This chain connects TRBV10-3 to TRBJ2-7; TRBD2 matches 10 bases. Germline-derived CDR1 and CDR2 are ENHRY and SYGVKD. J gave up 3 bases and V 6 bases, and 8 bases lay outside the gene matches. The CDR3 spans 15 residues.

V gene TRBV5-4 combines with J gene TRBJ1-2; no firm D call. The ends were cut back, 0 bases at V and 3 bases at J, with 6 bases in the middle. The CDR3 runs 13 residues. Germline CDR1 and CDR2: SGHNT and YYREEE (reference sequence). The CDR3 loop is CASSLEVDYGYTF. The CDR3 nucleotides are TGTGCCAGCAGCTTGGAGGTTGACTATGGCTACACCTTC.

The chain has TRBV13 and TRBJ2-2, with D perhaps assigned TRBD1 or TRBD2 (5 bases each). Germline CDR1 PRHDT, CDR2 FYEKMQ (reference sequence). V was shortened by 6 bases and J by 5 bases, with 10 bases between the two germline ends. The CDR3 is 13 amino acids. The CDR3 nucleotides are TGTGCCAGCAGTAACGGGGCGACCGGGGAGCTGTTTTTT. Protein sequence: CASSNGATGELFF.

This clonotype has just a few counts. The gene calls are TRBV20-1 and TRBJ1-5, with a weak D call TRBD1 (5 bases). CDR1 is DFQATT, CDR2 SNEGSKA, per germline (reference sequence). The V end lost 3 bases, the J end lost 2 bases, and 14 bases lay between the germline ends. The CDR3 runs to 15 residues. The CDR3 DNA sequence: TGCAGTGCTAGCCTTAGGGGAGTTGGCAATCAGCCCCAGCATTTT. Amino acids: CSASLRGVGNQPQHF.

This clonotype turned up a few times. The rearrangement links TRBV7-9 to TRBJ1-1; D uncertain. V gave up 5 bases and J gave up 6 bases, with 7 bases separating them. The CDR3 runs to 11 residues. Germline CDR1 and CDR2: SEHNR and FQNEAQ (reference sequence). As DNA, the CDR3 is TGTGCCAGCAGCCGGGAAGCTGAAGCTTTCTTT. This encodes CASSREAEAFF.

This clonotype appeared many times. This chain joins TRBV6-1 and TRBJ2-2; a possible D gene is TRBD1 (7 bases). The CDR3 has 14 residues. Looked up from germline, CDR1 is MNHNS and CDR2 is SASEGT. The germline V and J ends were trimmed by 5 bases and 7 bases, with 14 bases remaining between them. The CDR3, as DNA: TGTGCCAGCAGTCGGAGGGGGCGGAACGGGGAGCTGTTTTTT. Translation: CASSRRGRNGELFF.

V usage is TRBV10-2 and J usage is TRBJ2-6, with 7 bases identical to TRBD1. Germline CDR1 and CDR2: WSHSY and SAAADI. The CDR3 is made up of 23 amino acids. The J segment lost 0 bases and the V segment lost 7 bases, leaving 27 bases of the junction unmatched. CDR3 DNA: TGCGCCAGCACCGTCAGTGGACTCTTCAAGGAAGTACAGGGGCCCTCTGGGGCCAACGTCCTGACTTTC. Protein product: CASTVSGLFKEVQGPSGANVLTF.

The rearrangement uses TRBV19 and TRBJ1-1; 9 bases map to TRBD1. Germline loops: CDR1 LNHDA, CDR2 SQIVND (reference sequence). V gave up 5 bases and J gave up 4 bases; unmatched junction bases: 8. This CDR3 spans 15 amino acids. This chain's CDR3 is CASSPQQGAPTEAFF. The CDR3 DNA follows: TGTGCCAGTAGTCCCCAACAGGGGGCGCCCACTGAAGCTTTCTTT.

The chain couples TRBV20-1 to TRBJ1-1; unclear D gene. The CDR3 spans 14 residues. The V gene's germline CDR1 is DFQATT and CDR2 SNEGSKA (reference sequence). Trimming pared 0 bases from V and 1 base from J, leaving 9 bases between. CDR3 in amino acids: CSARDYQKNTEAFF. CDR3 nucleotide sequence: TGCAGTGCTAGAGATTACCAGAAGAACACTGAAGCTTTCTTT.

This clonotype was recorded many times. The genes are TRBV12-5 and TRBJ2-7; weak D call: TRBD1 (6 bases). CDR1 and CDR2 (germline): LGHNT, FRNRAP. The CDR3 length is 15 residues. The V end lost 6 bases, the J end lost 4 bases, and 19 bases lay between the germline ends. The DNA of the CDR3 is TGTGCTAGTGGAAAACAGGGCCGGCTGACTTACGAGCAGTACTTC. It codes for CASGKQGRLTYEQYF.

Points on this clonotype: A much larger clone is a single base away; this may be a read error. The V call is TRBV3-1, the J call TRBJ2-1; TRBD1 aligns across 10 bases. The J call is in doubt because the DNA end fits TRBJ2-7 better. Germline CDR1 LGHDT, CDR2 YNNKEL (reference sequence). The CDR3 has 16 amino acids. The chain's CDR3 is CASSPGQGRSYNEQYF. DNA of the CDR3: TGTGCCAGCAGCCCGGGACAGGGGAGATCTTACAATGAGCAGTACTTC.

About this clonotype: A read error may explain this, as a much larger clone is one base away. The CDR3, as DNA: TGTGCCAGCATCCCAACCGGGACAGGGGGCTCTGGGGACACTGAAGTTTTCTTT. The encoded protein is CASIPTGTGGSGDTEVFF. The chain is built from TRBV5-6 and TRBJ1-1, with 12 bases identical to TRBD1. This CDR3 has 18 amino acids. Germline loops: CDR1 SGHDT, CDR2 YYEEEE. Supplemented by reference TRBV5-6 and TRBJ1-1, the full variable domain reads DAGVTQSPTHLIKTRGQQVTLRCSPKSGHDTVSWYQQALGQGPQFIFQYYEEEERQRGNFPDRFSGHQFPNYSSELNVNALLLGDSALYLCASIPTGTGGSGDTEVFFGQGTRLTVV.

The chain is built from TRBV6-1 and TRBJ1-3, with D unclear. The CDR3 has 17 amino acids. Germline CDR1 MNHNS, CDR2 SASEGT. Trimming removed 5 bases from V and 0 bases from J, with 17 bases in between. This CDR3 is CASSSITYSSSGNTIYF. CDR3 DNA: TGTGCCAGCAGTTCCATTACCTATTCTAGCTCTGGAAACACCATATATTTT.

This clonotype showed up many times. This chain uses TRBV12-3 or TRBV12-4 with TRBJ2-1; tentative D call: TRBD2 (6 bases). The CDR3 is 14 amino acids. V lost 0 bases to trimming and J lost 7 bases, with 10 bases between them. This CDR3 reads CASSLALRGNEQFF. In DNA, the CDR3 is TGTGCCAGCAGTTTAGCCCTACGGGGGAATGAGCAGTTCTTC.

This clonotype was seen at least ten times. This chain links TRBV11-2 with TRBJ2-5, with TRBD2 identical over 10 bases. CDR3 length: 20 residues. In germline, CDR1 is SGHAT, CDR2 FQNNGV. With V trimmed by 0 bases and J by 3 bases, 16 bases remained unmatched. The CDR3 is CASSLDHWLAGEFPKETQYF. The CDR3 DNA reads as TGTGCCAGCAGCTTAGATCATTGGCTAGCGGGAGAGTTCCCTAAAGAGACCCAGTACTTC. Full variable domain (outside the CDR3, taken from reference TRBV11-2 and TRBJ2-5): EAGVAQSPRYKIIEKRQSVAFWCNPISGHATLYWYQQILGQGPKLLIQFQNNGVVDDSQLPKDRFSAERLKGVDSTLKIQPAKLEDSAVYLCASSLDHWLAGEFPKETQYFGPGTRLLVL.

This clonotype was detected only a few times. V and J are TRBV3-1 and TRBJ2-7; a weak D match, TRBD1 (5 bases). The CDR3 covers 14 residues. Looked up from germline, CDR1 is LGHDT and CDR2 is YNNKEL (reference sequence). V lost 4 bases and J 2 bases, leaving 12 bases between the germline ends. The CDR3 DNA reads as TGTGCCAGCAGCCGGACAAGTCGAACCTACGAGCAGTACTTC. Protein product: CASSRTSRTYEQYF.

This clonotype has only a few counts. The chain couples TRBV3-1 to TRBJ1-3; D gene unclear. Germline V CDR1 and CDR2: LGHDT, YNNKEL (reference sequence). The germline V and J ends were trimmed by 2 bases and 0 bases, with 8 bases remaining between them. This CDR3 has 15 amino acids. DNA of the CDR3: TGTGCCAGCAGCCAACCCATGTCCTCTGGAAACACCATATATTTT. It specifies CASSQPMSSGNTIYF.

This clonotype showed up many times. J is TRBJ2-7 and V is TRBV30; 9 bases match TRBD1. The CDR3 totals 13 residues. Germline V gene data show CDR1 as GTSNPN and CDR2 as SVGIG (reference sequence). J gave up 3 bases and V 3 bases, and 3 bases lay outside the gene matches. The CDR3 bases are TGTGCCTGGAGGACGGGACAGGGCTACGAGCAGTACTTC. This gives the protein CAWRTGQGYEQYF.

This clonotype was counted at least ten times. The rearrangement uses TRBV18 and TRBJ2-1, with D perhaps TRBD1 (6 bases). Germline V gene lookup returns CDR1 KGHSH and CDR2 LQKENI. The CDR3 consists of 15 residues. V lost 1 base and J 9 bases, leaving 16 bases between the germline ends. The CDR3 nucleotides read TGTGCCAGCTCACCACTTGTGCAGGGGTCGAGTGAGCAGTTCTTC. Its translation is CASSPLVQGSSEQFF.

This clonotype occurred many times. The J gene is TRBJ1-1, the V gene TRBV5-1; a possible D gene is TRBD1 (5 bases). Trimming stripped 4 bases from V and 0 bases from J, with 16 bases between. The CDR3 sequence is 16 residues long. The germline CDR1 and CDR2 sequences are SGHRS and YFSETQ. CDR3 DNA sequence: TGCGCCAGCAGCCCGGTATCGGGGGGGGTGAACACTGAAGCTTTCTTT. Residues: CASSPVSGGVNTEAFF.

This clonotype was counted only a few times. The chain carries TRBV6-1 and TRBJ1-5, with D possibly TRBD1 on 6 matching bases. From germline, CDR1 is MNHNS and CDR2 SASEGT. V was shortened by 5 bases and J by 2 bases, with 10 bases between the two germline ends. The CDR3 covers 14 residues. The chain's CDR3 is CASSRGDGNQPQHF. In DNA form, the CDR3 reads TGTGCCAGCAGTAGGGGGGACGGCAATCAGCCCCAGCATTTT.